This TCR beta chain stems from a study of vaccination and CD4 T cells after COVID-19. Study information: Each convalescent patient was PCR positive for SARS-CoV-2 on nasal swab; eight to ten cases were mild and one severe. The cells were exposed to overlapping spike peptides originating from SARS-CoV-2, HCoV-NL63, HCoV-OC43 and HCoV-229E for stimulation.

To note about this clonotype: As yet, its antigen is unknown.

The treatment is: roughly 11-day PBMC culture with coronavirus spike peptide pools or control peptides (ViraFEST assay). Peptide pools at 8.5 to 10 ug/ml stimulated approximately 2 million PBMCs per well with 10 IU/ml IL-2. With the Oncomine TCR Beta short-read assay, DNA from cultured CD4+ T cells was sequenced. TCRdb recomputed calls from the PCR reads with MiXCR, one row per CDR3 protein. The data contain around 20,000 distinct CDR3 sequences, roughly 40% of them singletons. Per the germline V gene, CDR1 is DFQATT and CDR2 is SNEGSKA (reference sequence). The CDR3 runs to 10 residues. With 3 bases removed from V and 10 bases from J, the gap between germline ends came to 7 bases.

The sequencing used CD4+ T cells from blood, cultured in vitro, collected after SARS-CoV-2 vaccination. The rearrangement joins TRBV20-1 to TRBJ2-1; D gene ambiguous. This TCR derives from a human donor who had recovered from COVID-19. The CDR3 DNA is TGCAGTGCTAGGTTGTTGGAGCAGTTCTTC. This encodes CSARLLEQFF.